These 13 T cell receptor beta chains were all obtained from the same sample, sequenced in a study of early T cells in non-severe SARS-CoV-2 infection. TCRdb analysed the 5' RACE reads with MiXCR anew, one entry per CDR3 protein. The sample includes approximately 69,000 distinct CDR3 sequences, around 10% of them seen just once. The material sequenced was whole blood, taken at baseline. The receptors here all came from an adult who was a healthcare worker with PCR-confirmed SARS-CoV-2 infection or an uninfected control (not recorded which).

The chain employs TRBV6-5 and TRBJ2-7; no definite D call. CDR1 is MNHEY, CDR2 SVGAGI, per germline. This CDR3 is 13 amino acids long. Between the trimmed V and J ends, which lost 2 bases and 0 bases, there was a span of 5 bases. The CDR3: CASSYRSSYEQYF. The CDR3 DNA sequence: TGTGCCAGCAGTTACCGTAGCTCCTACGAGCAGTACTTC.

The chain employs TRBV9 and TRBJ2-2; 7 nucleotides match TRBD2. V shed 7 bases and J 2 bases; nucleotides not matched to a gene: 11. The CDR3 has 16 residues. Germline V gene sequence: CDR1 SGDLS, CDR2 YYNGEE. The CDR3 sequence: CASALGGRLNTGELFF. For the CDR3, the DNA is TGTGCCAGCGCCCTCGGGGGGAGGCTAAACACCGGGGAGCTGTTTTTT.

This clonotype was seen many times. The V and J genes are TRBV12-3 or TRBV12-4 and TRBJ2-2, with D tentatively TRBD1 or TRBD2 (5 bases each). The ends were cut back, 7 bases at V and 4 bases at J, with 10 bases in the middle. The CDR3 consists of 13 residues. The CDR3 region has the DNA TGTGCCAGCAATGGGGGAGTCACCGGGGAGCTGTTTTTT. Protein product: CASNGGVTGELFF.

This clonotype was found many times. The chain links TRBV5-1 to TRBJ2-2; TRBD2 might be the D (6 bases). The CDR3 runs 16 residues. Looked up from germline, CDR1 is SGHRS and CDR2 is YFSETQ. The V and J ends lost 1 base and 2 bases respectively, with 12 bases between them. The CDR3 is CASSLFGTSNTGELFF. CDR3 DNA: TGCGCCAGCAGCTTGTTCGGGACTTCCAACACCGGGGAGCTGTTTTTT.

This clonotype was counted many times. CDR3 bases: TGTGCCAGCTCACCATCGCAGCCTCCCTACGAGCAGTACTTC. This codes for CASSPSQPPYEQYF. V is TRBV18 and J is TRBJ2-7, with unresolved D. CDR3 length: 14 amino acids. Trimming took 2 bases from V and 2 from J, leaving 10 bases between them. Germline V gene lookup returns CDR1 KGHSH and CDR2 LQKENI. Together with reference TRBV18 and TRBJ2-7, the CDR3 gives the full variable domain: NAGVMQNPRHLVRRRGQEARLRCSPMKGHSHVYWYRQLPEEGLKFMVYLQKENIIDESGMPKERFSAEFPKEGPSILRIQQVVRGDSAAYFCASSPSQPPYEQYFGPGTRLTVT.

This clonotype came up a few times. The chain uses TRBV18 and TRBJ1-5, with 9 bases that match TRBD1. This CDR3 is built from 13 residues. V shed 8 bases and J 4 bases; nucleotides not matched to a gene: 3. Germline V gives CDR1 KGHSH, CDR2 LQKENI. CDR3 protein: CASTGQGNQPQHF. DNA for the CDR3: TGTGCCAGCACCGGACAGGGGAATCAGCCCCAGCATTTT.

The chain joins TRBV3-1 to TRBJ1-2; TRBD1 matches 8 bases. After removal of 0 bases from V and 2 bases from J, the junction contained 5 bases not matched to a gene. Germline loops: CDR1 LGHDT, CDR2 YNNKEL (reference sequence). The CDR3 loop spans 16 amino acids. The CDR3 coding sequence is TGTGCCAGCAGCCAAGATGCAGGACAGGGAAACTATGGCTACACCTTC. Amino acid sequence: CASSQDAGQGNYGYTF.

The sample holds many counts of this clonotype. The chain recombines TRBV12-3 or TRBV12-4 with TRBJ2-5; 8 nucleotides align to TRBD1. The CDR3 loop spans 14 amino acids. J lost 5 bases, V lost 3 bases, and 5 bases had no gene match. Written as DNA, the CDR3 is TGTGCCAGCAGTTTCAGGGGGCGGGCGGAGACCCAGTACTTC. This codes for CASSFRGRAETQYF.

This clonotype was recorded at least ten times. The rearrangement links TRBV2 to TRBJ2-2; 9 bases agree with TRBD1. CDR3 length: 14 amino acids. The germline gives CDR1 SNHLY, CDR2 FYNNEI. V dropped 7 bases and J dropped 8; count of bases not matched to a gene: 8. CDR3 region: CASTRDRVSGELFF. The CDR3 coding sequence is TGTGCCAGCACCCGGGACAGGGTGTCTGGGGAGCTGTTTTTT.

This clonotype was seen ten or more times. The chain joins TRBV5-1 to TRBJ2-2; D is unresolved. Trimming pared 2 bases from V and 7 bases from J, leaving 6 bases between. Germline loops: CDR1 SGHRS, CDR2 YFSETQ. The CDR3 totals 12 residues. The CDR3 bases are TGCGCCAGCAGCTTAGTCAACGGGGAGCTGTTTTTT. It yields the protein CASSLVNGELFF. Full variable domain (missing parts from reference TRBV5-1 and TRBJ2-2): KAGVTQTPRYLIKTRGQQVTLSCSPISGHRSVSWYQQTPGQGLQFLFEYFSETQRNKGNFPGRFSGRQFSNSRSEMNVSTLELGDSALYLCASSLVNGELFFGEGSRLTVL.

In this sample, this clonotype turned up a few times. Here the CDR3 reads CASSRTAVNEKLFF. In DNA form, the CDR3 reads TGCGCCAGCAGCCGGACGGCAGTTAATGAAAAACTGTTTTTT. The V and J genes are TRBV4-1 and TRBJ1-4; D is unclear. The CDR3 runs 14 residues. Trimming left V 4 bases short and J 4 bases short, with 10 bases between. Looked up from germline, CDR1 is MGHRA and CDR2 is YSYEKL.

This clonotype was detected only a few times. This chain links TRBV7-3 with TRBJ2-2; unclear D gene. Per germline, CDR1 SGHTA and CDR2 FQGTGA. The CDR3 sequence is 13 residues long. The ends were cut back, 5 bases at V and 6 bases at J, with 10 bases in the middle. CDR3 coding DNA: TGTGCCAGCAGCCCCGGTGGGCCCGGGGAGCTGTTTTTT. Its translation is CASSPGGPGELFF.

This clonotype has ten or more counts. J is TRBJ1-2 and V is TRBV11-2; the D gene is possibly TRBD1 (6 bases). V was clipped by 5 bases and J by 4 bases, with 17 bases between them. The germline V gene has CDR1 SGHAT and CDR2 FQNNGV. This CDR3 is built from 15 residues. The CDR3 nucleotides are TGTGCCAGCAGCCGAACTTCCAGGGGTAGCTATGGCTACACCTTC. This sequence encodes CASSRTSRGSYGYTF.